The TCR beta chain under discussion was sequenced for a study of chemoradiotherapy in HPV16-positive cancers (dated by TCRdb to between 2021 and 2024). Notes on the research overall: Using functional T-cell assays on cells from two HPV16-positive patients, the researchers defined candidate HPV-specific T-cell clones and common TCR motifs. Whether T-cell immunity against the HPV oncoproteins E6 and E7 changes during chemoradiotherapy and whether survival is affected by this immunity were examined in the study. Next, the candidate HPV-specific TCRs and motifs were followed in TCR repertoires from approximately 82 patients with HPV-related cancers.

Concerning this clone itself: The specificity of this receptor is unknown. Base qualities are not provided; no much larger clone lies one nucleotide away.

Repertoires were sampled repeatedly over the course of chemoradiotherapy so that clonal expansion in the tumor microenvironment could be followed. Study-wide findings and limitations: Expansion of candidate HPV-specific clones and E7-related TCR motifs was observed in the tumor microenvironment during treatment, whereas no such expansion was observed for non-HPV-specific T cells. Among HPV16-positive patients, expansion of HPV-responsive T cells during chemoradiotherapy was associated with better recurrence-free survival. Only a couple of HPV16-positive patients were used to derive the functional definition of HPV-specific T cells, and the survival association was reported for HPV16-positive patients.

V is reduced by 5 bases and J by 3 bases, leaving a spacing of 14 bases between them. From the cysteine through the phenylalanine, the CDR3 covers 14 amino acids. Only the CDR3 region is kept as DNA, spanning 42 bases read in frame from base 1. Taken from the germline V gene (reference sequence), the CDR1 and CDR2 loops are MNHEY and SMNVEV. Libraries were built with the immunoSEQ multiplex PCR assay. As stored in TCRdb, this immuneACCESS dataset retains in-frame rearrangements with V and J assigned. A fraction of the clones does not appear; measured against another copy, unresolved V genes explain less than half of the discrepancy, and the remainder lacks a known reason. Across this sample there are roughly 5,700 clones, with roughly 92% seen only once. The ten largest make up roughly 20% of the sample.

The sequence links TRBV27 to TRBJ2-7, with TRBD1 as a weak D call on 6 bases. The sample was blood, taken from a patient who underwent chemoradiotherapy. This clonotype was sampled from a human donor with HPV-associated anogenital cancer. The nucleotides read TGTGCCAGCAGTCGAGGGGACAAAAGCTACGAGCAGTACTTC. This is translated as CASSRGDKSYEQYF.